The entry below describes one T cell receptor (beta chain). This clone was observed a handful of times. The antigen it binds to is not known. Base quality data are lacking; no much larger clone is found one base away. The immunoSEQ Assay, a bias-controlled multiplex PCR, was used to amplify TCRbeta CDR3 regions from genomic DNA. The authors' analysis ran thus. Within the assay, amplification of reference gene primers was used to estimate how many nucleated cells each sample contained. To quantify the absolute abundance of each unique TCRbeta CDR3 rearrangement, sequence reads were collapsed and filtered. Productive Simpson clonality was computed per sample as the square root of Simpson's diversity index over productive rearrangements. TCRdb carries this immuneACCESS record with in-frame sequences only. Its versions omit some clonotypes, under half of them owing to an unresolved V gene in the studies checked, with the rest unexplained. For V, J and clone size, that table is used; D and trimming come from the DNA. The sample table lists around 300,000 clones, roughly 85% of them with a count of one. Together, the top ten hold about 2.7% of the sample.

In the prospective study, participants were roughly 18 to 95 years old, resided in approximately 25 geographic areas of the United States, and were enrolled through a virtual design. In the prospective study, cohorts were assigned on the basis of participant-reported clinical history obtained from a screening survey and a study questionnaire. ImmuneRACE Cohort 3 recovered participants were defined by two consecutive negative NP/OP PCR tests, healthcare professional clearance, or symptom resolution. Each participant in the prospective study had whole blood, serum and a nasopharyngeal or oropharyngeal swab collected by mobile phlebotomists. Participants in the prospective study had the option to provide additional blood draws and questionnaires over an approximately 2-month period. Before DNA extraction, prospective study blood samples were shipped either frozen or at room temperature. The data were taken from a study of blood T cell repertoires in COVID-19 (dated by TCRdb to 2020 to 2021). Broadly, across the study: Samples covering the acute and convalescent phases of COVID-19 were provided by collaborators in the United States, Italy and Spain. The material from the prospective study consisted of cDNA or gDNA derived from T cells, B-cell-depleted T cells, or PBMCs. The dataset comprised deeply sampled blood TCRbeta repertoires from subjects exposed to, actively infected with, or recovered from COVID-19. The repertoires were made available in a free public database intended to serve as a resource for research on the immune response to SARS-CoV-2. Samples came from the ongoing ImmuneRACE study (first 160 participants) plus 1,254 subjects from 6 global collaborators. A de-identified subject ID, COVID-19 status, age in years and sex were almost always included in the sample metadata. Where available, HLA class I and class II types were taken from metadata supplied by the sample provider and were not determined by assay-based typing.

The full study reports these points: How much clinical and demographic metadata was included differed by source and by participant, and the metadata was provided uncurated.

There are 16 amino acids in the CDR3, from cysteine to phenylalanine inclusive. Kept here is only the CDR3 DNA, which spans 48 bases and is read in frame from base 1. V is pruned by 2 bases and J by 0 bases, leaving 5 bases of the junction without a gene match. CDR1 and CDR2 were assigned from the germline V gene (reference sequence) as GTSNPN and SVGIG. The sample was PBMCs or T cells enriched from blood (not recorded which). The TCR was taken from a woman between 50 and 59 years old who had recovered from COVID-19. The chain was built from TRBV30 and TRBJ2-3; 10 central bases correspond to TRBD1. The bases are TGTGCCTGGAGTTCCGGGACAGGGGCCAGCACAGATACGCAGTATTTT. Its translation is CAWSSGTGASTDTQYF.